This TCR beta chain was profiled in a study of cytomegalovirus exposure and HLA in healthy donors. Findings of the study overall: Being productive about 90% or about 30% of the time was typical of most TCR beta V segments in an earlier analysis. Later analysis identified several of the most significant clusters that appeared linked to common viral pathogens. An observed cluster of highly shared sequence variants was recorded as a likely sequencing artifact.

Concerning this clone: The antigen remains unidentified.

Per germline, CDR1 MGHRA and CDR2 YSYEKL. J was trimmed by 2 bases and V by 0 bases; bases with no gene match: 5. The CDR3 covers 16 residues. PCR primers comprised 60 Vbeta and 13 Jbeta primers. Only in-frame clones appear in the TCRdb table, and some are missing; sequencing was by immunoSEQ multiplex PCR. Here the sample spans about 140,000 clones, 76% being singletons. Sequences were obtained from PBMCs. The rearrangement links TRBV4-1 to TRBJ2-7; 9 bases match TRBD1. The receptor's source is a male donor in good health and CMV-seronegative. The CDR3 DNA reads TGCGCCAGCAGCCAAGAATGGACAGGGGAGGCCTACGAGCAGTACTTC. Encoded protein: CASSQEWTGEAYEQYF.